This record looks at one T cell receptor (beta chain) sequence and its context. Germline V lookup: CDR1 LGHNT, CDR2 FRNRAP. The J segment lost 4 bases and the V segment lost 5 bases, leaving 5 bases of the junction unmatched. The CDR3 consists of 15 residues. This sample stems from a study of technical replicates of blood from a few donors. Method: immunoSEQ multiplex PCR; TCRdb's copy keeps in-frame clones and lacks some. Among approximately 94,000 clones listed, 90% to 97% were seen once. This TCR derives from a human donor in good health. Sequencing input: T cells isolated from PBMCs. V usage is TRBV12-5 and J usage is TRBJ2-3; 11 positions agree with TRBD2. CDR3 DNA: TGTGCTAGTGGTCGACTAGCGGGGAGCCCAGATACGCAGTATTTT. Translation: CASGRLAGSPDTQYF.